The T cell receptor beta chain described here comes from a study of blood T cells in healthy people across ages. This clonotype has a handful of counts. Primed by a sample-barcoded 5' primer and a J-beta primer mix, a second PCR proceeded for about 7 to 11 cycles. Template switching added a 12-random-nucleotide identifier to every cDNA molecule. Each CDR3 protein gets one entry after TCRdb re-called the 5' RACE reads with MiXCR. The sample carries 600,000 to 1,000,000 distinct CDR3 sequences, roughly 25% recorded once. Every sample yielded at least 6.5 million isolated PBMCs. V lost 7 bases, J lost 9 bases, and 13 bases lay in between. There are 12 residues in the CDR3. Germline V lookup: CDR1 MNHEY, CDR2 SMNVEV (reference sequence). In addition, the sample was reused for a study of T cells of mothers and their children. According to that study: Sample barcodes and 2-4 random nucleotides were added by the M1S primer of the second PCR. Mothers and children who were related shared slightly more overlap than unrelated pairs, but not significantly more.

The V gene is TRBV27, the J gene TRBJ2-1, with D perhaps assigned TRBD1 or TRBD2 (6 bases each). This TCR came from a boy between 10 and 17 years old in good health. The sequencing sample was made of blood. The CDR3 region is CASMSWGAEQFF. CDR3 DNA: TGTGCCAGCATGTCCTGGGGGGCTGAGCAGTTCTTC.